Reported below is one TCR beta chain. V lost 6 bases and J 4 bases, leaving 12 bases between the germline ends. Germline lookup yields CDR1 MNHNS and CDR2 SASEGT. The CDR3 length is 13 residues. The source of the sample is a study of shared T cell receptors in the human thymus. Method: immunoSEQ multiplex PCR; TCRdb's copy keeps in-frame clones and lacks some. The sample carries just under 550,000 clones, 78% recorded once. A further study also used this sample, focusing on human thymus T cells.

The clonotype originates from a boy younger than two with a congenital heart defect. The sequencing sample was made of thymocytes. The chain uses TRBV6-1 and TRBJ1-2, with D uncertain. The CDR3 loop reads CASSPSRSYGYTF. The CDR3 bases are TGTGCCAGCAGCCCCTCCCGGAGCTATGGCTACACCTTC.